In this sample, the clone carrying this T cell receptor beta chain turned up many times. As yet, its antigen is unknown. The V and J ends lost 6 bases and 1 base, in that order; junction bases with no gene match: 4. The CDR3 runs to 14 residues. The germline CDR1 and CDR2 sequences are DFQATT and SNEGSKA (reference sequence). After constant-region reverse-primer amplification, full-length variable regions underwent semi-nested PCR with Nested Universal Primer A. TCRdb processed the 5' RACE reads anew with MiXCR; each CDR3 protein has one entry. The table shows about 40,000 distinct CDR3 sequences, with over 15% occurring only once. Whole-study findings and limits: Tumor-infiltrating Treg TCR alpha and beta sequences overlapped most with tumor naive CD4+ T cells, then blood naive. The larger-cohort validation was restricted to a single TCR beta V-J rearrangement rather than whole repertoires. Tumor memory CD4+ T cell TCR gene usage was found to cluster with blood and lymph node memory CD4+ cells and with lymph node naive CD4+ cells.

The V call is TRBV20-1, the J call TRBJ1-5, with 9 bases that match TRBD1. The TCR comes from a female donor with breast cancer. Sequencing was done on a sample of naive CD4+ T cells sorted from a lymph node. Subset reported: naive CD4+ T cells, CD4+CD45RA+CD25-. The DNA of the CDR3 is TGCAGTGCGGGGGGACAGGGCAGCAATCAGCCCCAGCATTTT. Protein sequence: CSAGGQGSNQPQHF.